This paragraph covers one T cell receptor (beta chain) sequence. The clone's antigen remains unknown. No base qualities exist here, and no much larger clone lies one base off it. These data belong to a study of blood T cell repertoires in COVID-19 (dated by TCRdb to between 2020 and 2021). Turning to the overall study: Collaborator samples came from the United States, Italy and Spain and covered acute and convalescent phases of COVID-19. Sample metadata almost always included a de-identified subject ID, COVID-19 status, age in years and sex. The material from the prospective study consisted of cDNA or gDNA derived from T cells, B-cell-depleted T cells, or PBMCs. The samples were drawn from two sources: the first 160 participants of the ongoing ImmuneRACE study, and 950 to 1,500 subjects contributed by 6 global collaborators. Where available, HLA class I and class II types were taken from metadata supplied by the sample provider and were not determined by assay-based typing. Deeply sampled blood TCRbeta repertoires from subjects exposed to, actively infected with, or recovered from COVID-19 were included in the dataset. A freely available public database, intended as a resource for researchers studying the immune response to SARS-CoV-2, is where the repertoires were released. Broad study findings and their caveats: The amount of clinical and demographic metadata varied by source and participant and was provided uncurated.

CDR1 and CDR2, per the germline V gene (reference sequence), are LNHDA and SQIVND. The junction shows trimming of 3 bases on V and 1 base on J, plus 9 bases between the germline ends. The CDR3 goes from the cysteine to the phenylalanine over 15 residues. The entry retains the CDR3 DNA only, 45 bases that are in frame from base 1. The collaborating institutions used their own protocols to collect whole blood in K2EDTA tubes. For TCRbeta analysis, collaborator samples were shipped as frozen whole blood, as isolated PBMCs, or as DNA extracted from either sample type. TCRbeta CDR3 regions were amplified from genomic DNA by means of the immunoSEQ Assay, a bias-controlled multiplex PCR. From the authors' description of their analysis: The number of nucleated cells in each sample was estimated from the amplification of reference gene primers within the assay. To quantify the absolute abundance of each unique TCRbeta CDR3 rearrangement, sequence reads were collapsed and filtered. For each sample, productive Simpson clonality was calculated as the square root of Simpson's diversity index over productive rearrangements. In TCRdb, the immuneACCESS table is reduced to in-frame sequences with V and J assigned. These tables do not hold every clone; where another copy was compared, an unresolved V gene accounts for under half, and the others remain unexplained. The DNA gave D and trimming, while V, J and clone size come from that table. This sample holds fewer than 200,000 clones; about 91% were observed only once. Together, the top ten hold 1.5% to 2% of the sample.

Input material: peripheral blood. The sequence was obtained from a woman between 50 and 59 years old with acute or convalescent COVID-19. The sequence links TRBV19 to TRBJ1-4, with TRBD1 as a weak D call on 6 bases. This receptor carries the CDR3 CASSIAGETNEKLFF. Here is the DNA: TGTGCCAGTAGTATCGCAGGGGAAACTAATGAAAAACTGTTTTTT. Full variable domain (CDR3 extended with the reference TRBV19 and TRBJ1-4 proteins): DGGITQSPKYLFRKEGQNVTLSCEQNLNHDAMYWYRQDPGQGLRLIYYSQIVNDFQKGDIAEGYSVSREKKESFPLTVTSAQKNPTAFYLCASSIAGETNEKLFFGSGTQLSVL.